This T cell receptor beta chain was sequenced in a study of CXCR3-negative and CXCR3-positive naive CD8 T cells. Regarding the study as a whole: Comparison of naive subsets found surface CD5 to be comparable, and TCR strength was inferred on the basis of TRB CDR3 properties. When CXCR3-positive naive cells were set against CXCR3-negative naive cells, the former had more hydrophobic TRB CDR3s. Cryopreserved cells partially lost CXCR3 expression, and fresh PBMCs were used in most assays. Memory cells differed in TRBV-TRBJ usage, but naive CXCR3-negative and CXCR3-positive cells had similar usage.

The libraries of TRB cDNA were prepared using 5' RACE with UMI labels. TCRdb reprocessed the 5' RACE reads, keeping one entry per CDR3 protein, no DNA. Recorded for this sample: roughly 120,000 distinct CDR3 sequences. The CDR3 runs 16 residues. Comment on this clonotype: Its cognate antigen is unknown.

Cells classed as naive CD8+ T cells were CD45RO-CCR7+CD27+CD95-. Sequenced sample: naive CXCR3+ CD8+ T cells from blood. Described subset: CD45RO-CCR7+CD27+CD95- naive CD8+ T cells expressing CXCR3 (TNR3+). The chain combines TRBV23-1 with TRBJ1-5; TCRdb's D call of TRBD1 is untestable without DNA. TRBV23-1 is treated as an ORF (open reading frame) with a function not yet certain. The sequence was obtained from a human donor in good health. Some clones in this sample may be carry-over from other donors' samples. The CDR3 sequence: CASSQRGQGKNQPQHF.